A single sample gave rise to the 10 T cell receptor beta chains below, sequenced in a study of cytomegalovirus exposure and HLA in healthy donors. Primers included in the PCR were 60 Vbeta and 13 Jbeta primers. The protocol was immunoSEQ multiplex PCR, while the TCRdb copy is restricted to in-frame clones and leaves out a portion. The sample records 150,000 to 200,000 clones, roughly 73% being singletons. The specimen was PBMCs. The receptors derive from a woman in her twenties or thirties in good health and CMV-seronegative.

This clone was picked up a small number of times. The chain has TRBV7-3 and TRBJ2-5; D remains unclear. Trimming removed 3 bases from V and 2 bases from J, with 7 bases in between. CDR1 and CDR2 (germline): SGHTA, FQGTGA. The CDR3 spans 13 residues. In DNA, the CDR3 is TGTGCCAGCAGCTTTTCTAGGCAAGAGACCCAGTACTTC. It is translated as CASSFSRQETQYF.

This chain uses TRBV28 with TRBJ1-4; D remains ambiguous. From germline, CDR1 is MDHEN and CDR2 SYDVKM. Trimming took 3 bases from V and 3 from J, leaving 8 bases between them. The CDR3 runs to 14 residues. The CDR3 reads CASSFVDSNEKLFF. The CDR3 DNA is TGTGCCAGCAGTTTCGTGGACTCTAATGAAAAACTGTTTTTT.

The DNA of the CDR3 is TGTGCCAGCAGCACGGGGGAGGGGGAGACCCAGTACTTC. Translated, it gives CASSTGEGETQYF. The genes are TRBV11-2 and TRBJ2-5; 7 bases match TRBD2. Trimming took 5 bases from V and 5 from J; bases not matched to a gene: 5. In germline, CDR1 is SGHAT, CDR2 FQNNGV. The CDR3 sequence is 13 residues long.

The V call is TRBV27, the J call TRBJ1-5; TRBD1 aligns across 7 bases. The CDR3 has 16 amino acids. The ends lost 1 base at V and 3 bases at J; junction bases unmatched: 6. CDR1 MNHEY and CDR2 SMNVEV come from the germline V gene (reference sequence). In DNA form, the CDR3 reads TGTGCCAGCAGTTTATACCAGGACAGGTTCAATCAGCCCCAGCATTTT. Translation gives CASSLYQDRFNQPQHF.

The chain carries TRBV5-1 and TRBJ2-5; 8 bases align to TRBD1. Germline assignment: CDR1 SGHRS and CDR2 YFSETQ. The J segment lost 2 bases and the V segment lost 4 bases, leaving 10 bases of the junction unmatched. This CDR3 is 16 amino acids long. For the CDR3, the DNA is TGCGCCAGCAGCCTCGGACAGGGCATGGTGCAAGAGACCCAGTACTTC. Its protein is CASSLGQGMVQETQYF.

The V and J genes are TRBV5-1 and TRBJ1-2; 9 bases map to TRBD1. CDR3 size: 14 residues. V gave up 0 bases and J gave up 8 bases; unmatched junction bases: 5. CDR1 SGHRS and CDR2 YFSETQ come from the germline V gene. In DNA, the CDR3 is TGCGCCAGCAGCTTGGGGGACAGGGCCTACGGCTACACCTTC. It specifies CASSLGDRAYGYTF.

The gene calls are TRBV2 and TRBJ1-4; possible D gene TRBD1, 5 bases. The V end lost 8 bases, the J end lost 4 bases, and 11 bases lay between the germline ends. Germline V gene lookup returns CDR1 SNHLY and CDR2 FYNNEI. The CDR3 loop spans 13 amino acids. CDR3 region: CASGGGFNEKLFF. In DNA, the CDR3 is TGTGCCAGCGGCGGGGGGTTTAATGAAAAACTGTTTTTT.

This clone was seen more than once but under ten times. The V and J genes are TRBV11-2 and TRBJ2-5; 8 bases map to TRBD2. This CDR3 has 15 residues. The germline V gene has CDR1 SGHAT and CDR2 FQNNGV. The V segment lost 0 bases and the J segment 3 bases; nucleotides outside the gene matches: 3. In DNA, the CDR3 is TGTGCCAGCAGCTTAGACGGGGGGGCTAAAGAGACCCAGTACTTC. Translated, it gives CASSLDGGAKETQYF.

The chain carries TRBV6-5 and TRBJ2-7, with TRBD1 matching 9 bases. V trimming: 9 bases; J trimming: 7 bases; junction bases outside the gene matches: 10. Germline V gene lookup returns CDR1 MNHEY and CDR2 SVGAGI. The CDR3 sequence is 13 residues long. The CDR3 loop reads CASMLQGAEEQYF. Written as DNA, the CDR3 is TGTGCCAGTATGTTACAGGGGGCGGAAGAGCAGTACTTC.

This chain uses TRBV6-1 with TRBJ1-1, with D perhaps matching TRBD1 (5 bases). Germline V CDR1 and CDR2: MNHNS, SASEGT. Trimming shortened V by 2 bases and J by 2 bases, and 9 bases separated the two germline ends. The CDR3 runs to 14 residues. Here the CDR3 reads CASSERGRNTEAFF. Here the CDR3 DNA reads TGTGCCAGCAGTGAAAGGGGCAGAAACACTGAAGCTTTCTTT.